A single sample is the source of the 17 T cell receptor beta chains below, sequenced in a study of cytomegalovirus exposure and HLA in healthy donors. In the PCR, 60 Vbeta and 13 Jbeta primers were used. TCRdb keeps only in-frame clones here, not all; method: immunoSEQ multiplex PCR. The table records 150,000 to 200,000 clones, approximately 71% of them present only once. Sequenced input: PBMCs. These receptors came from a male donor in good health and CMV-seronegative.

This chain joins TRBV19 and TRBJ2-7; D may be TRBD1 (6 bases). V lost 3 bases to trimming and J lost 6 bases, with 9 bases between them. The CDR3 runs 12 residues. In germline, CDR1 is LNHDA, CDR2 SQIVND (reference sequence). The CDR3 spells CASSMAGVEQYF. In DNA form, the CDR3 reads TGTGCCAGTAGTATGGCAGGGGTCGAGCAGTACTTC. Full variable domain (remainder filled in from reference TRBV19 and TRBJ2-7): DGGITQSPKYLFRKEGQNVTLSCEQNLNHDAMYWYRQDPGQGLRLIYYSQIVNDFQKGDIAEGYSVSREKKESFPLTVTSAQKNPTAFYLCASSMAGVEQYFGPGTRLTVT.

This chain connects TRBV5-1 to TRBJ2-1; 10 bases are shared with TRBD2. This CDR3 has 15 residues. Germline CDR1 and CDR2: SGHRS and YFSETQ. With V trimmed by 7 bases and J by 4 bases, 8 bases remained unmatched. The chain's CDR3 is CASRTGTSEYNEQFF. CDR3 bases: TGCGCCAGCCGGACAGGGACTAGCGAATACAATGAGCAGTTCTTC.

This chain connects TRBV28 to TRBJ1-3, with D perhaps TRBD1 (5 bases). Germline V gene lookup returns CDR1 MDHEN and CDR2 SYDVKM. V was cut by 3 bases and J by 0 bases, with 12 bases left in between. This CDR3 spans 16 amino acids. The CDR3 DNA reads as TGTGCCAGCAGTTTTAGGACACCCTACTCTGGAAACACCATATATTTT. It codes for CASSFRTPYSGNTIYF. Full variable domain (missing parts from reference TRBV28 and TRBJ1-3): DVKVTQSSRYLVKRTGEKVFLECVQDMDHENMFWYRQDPGLGLRLIYFSYDVKMKEKGDIPEGYSVSREKKERFSLILESASTNQTSMYLCASSFRTPYSGNTIYFGEGSWLTVV.

This clone was seen only a few times. The CDR3 DNA sequence: TGTGCCAGCAGCCCCCGGCGGGGCGAGCAGTACTTC. Translating it yields CASSPRRGEQYF. This chain links TRBV5-6 with TRBJ2-7; a weak D match, TRBD2 (6 bases). Germline V lookup: CDR1 SGHDT, CDR2 YYEEEE. This CDR3 has 12 amino acids. The V end was cut by 4 bases, the J end by 6 bases, with 11 bases between.

V usage is TRBV27 and J usage is TRBJ1-2; the D gene is possibly TRBD1 (6 bases). Trimming shortened V by 6 bases and J by 1 base, and 15 bases separated the two germline ends. There are 15 residues in the CDR3. Germline lookup yields CDR1 MNHEY and CDR2 SMNVEV (reference sequence). The CDR3 loop reads CASRSDSTINYGYTF. In nucleotides, the CDR3 is TGTGCCAGCAGATCGGACAGTACCATTAACTATGGCTACACCTTC.

J is TRBJ1-2 and V is TRBV28; tentatively, D is TRBD1 (6 bases). Trimming removed 4 bases at V and 8 bases at J, with 23 bases between. There are 16 residues in the CDR3. CDR1 MDHEN and CDR2 SYDVKM come from the germline V gene. The CDR3 DNA reads as TGTGCCAGCAGTTCTCCCCACGGGGGGCGCAACAACGGCTACACCTTC. Residues: CASSSPHGGRNNGYTF.

This clone was seen more than once but under ten times. The chain is built from TRBV4-2 and TRBJ2-2; TRBD1 is a possible D gene (6 bases). Germline CDR1 and CDR2: LGHNA and YNFKEQ. The germline V and J ends were trimmed by 4 bases and 1 base, with 7 bases remaining between them. This CDR3 contains 14 residues. In DNA, the CDR3 is TGTGCCAGCAGCCCACAGGGGAACACCGGGGAGCTGTTTTTT. The encoded protein is CASSPQGNTGELFF.

The rearrangement uses TRBV27 and TRBJ2-5, with 10 positions matching TRBD1. Losses at the gene ends were 6 bases for V and 11 bases for J; bases not matched to a gene: 6. The CDR3 consists of 12 residues. The germline CDR1 and CDR2 sequences are MNHEY and SMNVEV (reference sequence). This CDR3 is CASSWGQGKQYF. The DNA for the CDR3 is TGTGCCAGCAGCTGGGGACAGGGGAAGCAGTACTTC.

The chain couples TRBV4-1 to TRBJ2-5; 7 bases match TRBD2. J was trimmed by 1 base and V by 4 bases; bases with no gene match: 12. Germline V gene lookup returns CDR1 MGHRA and CDR2 YSYEKL. The CDR3 is 17 residues long. The CDR3 is CASSRGLGGGLQETQYF. Written as DNA, the CDR3 is TGCGCCAGCAGCCGGGGCCTTGGCGGGGGTCTCCAAGAGACCCAGTACTTC.

This clone occurred once. V gene TRBV20-1 combines with J gene TRBJ1-4; D call uncertain. This CDR3 comprises 11 residues. The germline V gene has CDR1 DFQATT and CDR2 SNEGSKA (reference sequence). V was clipped by 5 bases and J by 8 bases, with 9 bases between them. The CDR3: CSAGVEEKLFF. Here the CDR3 DNA reads TGCAGTGCTGGAGTGGAGGAAAAACTGTTTTTT.

The chain couples TRBV5-4 to TRBJ2-5; 7 bases map to TRBD2. Gene TRBJ2-7 matches the end of the DNA better, so the J call may be wrong. The germline gives CDR1 SGHNT, CDR2 YYREEE (reference sequence). CDR3 length: 14 residues. The CDR3 here is CASSFGGSSYEQYF. CDR3 nucleotide sequence: TGTGCCAGCAGCTTCGGCGGGAGCTCCTACGAGCAGTACTTC.

The chain has TRBV6-1 and TRBJ2-1; TRBD2 might be the D (6 bases). The CDR3 consists of 14 residues. Germline V CDR1 and CDR2: MNHNS, SASEGT. V dropped 9 bases and J dropped 0 bases, with 12 bases sitting between them. The CDR3 here is CASWLTSSYNEQFF. The CDR3 nucleotides are TGTGCCAGTTGGTTGACTAGCTCCTACAATGAGCAGTTCTTC.

A few counts support this clone. This chain links TRBV11-2 with TRBJ2-6; tentative D call: TRBD2 (5 bases). CDR3 length: 16 residues. Trimming cost V 1 base and J 2 bases, with 9 bases left between them. The germline gives CDR1 SGHAT, CDR2 FQNNGV. The CDR3 DNA reads TGTGCCAGCAGCTTAGTTGGGAGTGCTGGGGCCAACGTCCTGACTTTC. It yields the protein CASSLVGSAGANVLTF.

V usage is TRBV5-1 and J usage is TRBJ1-1, with D maybe TRBD1 (5 bases). Per the germline V gene, CDR1 is SGHRS and CDR2 is YFSETQ. This CDR3 is 14 amino acids long. With 2 bases removed from V and 3 bases from J, the gap between germline ends came to 11 bases. CDR3 in DNA: TGCGCCAGCAGCTTTAGGGGAACGGACACTGAAGCTTTCTTT. As protein: CASSFRGTDTEAFF.

The rearrangement links TRBV28 to TRBJ2-2; D gene unclear. The germline CDR1 and CDR2 sequences are MDHEN and SYDVKM. This CDR3 region has 13 residues. V was trimmed by 2 bases and J by 5 bases, leaving 6 bases between them. The CDR3 region is CASSLQRTGELFF. The CDR3 coding sequence is TGTGCCAGCAGTTTACAGAGGACCGGGGAGCTGTTTTTT.

In its sample, this clone was seen once. The rearrangement joins TRBV7-8 to TRBJ2-3, with D hard to call. CDR1 and CDR2 (germline): SGHVS, FQNEAQ. The CDR3 consists of 15 residues. Trimming removed 2 bases from V and 1 base from J, with 10 bases in between. The CDR3, as DNA: TGTGCCAGCAGCTTAAATGAACTCCGCACAGATACGCAGTATTTT. Its translation is CASSLNELRTDTQYF.

The rearrangement joins TRBV4-2 to TRBJ2-3; 9 positions match TRBD2. CDR1 and CDR2 from the germline V gene are LGHNA and YNFKEQ. The CDR3 has 15 residues. V trimming: 0 bases; J trimming: 4 bases; junction bases outside the gene matches: 2. CDR3 sequence: CASSQERGGPDTQYF. The DNA of the CDR3 is TGTGCCAGCAGCCAAGAGCGGGGGGGCCCAGATACGCAGTATTTT.